The 18 T cell receptor beta chains below come from one sample, sequenced in a study of molecular identifiers for immune sequencing clone quantification. TCRdb called the PCR reads again in MiXCR, with one record for every CDR3 protein. This sample has about 640,000 distinct CDR3 sequences, with about 20% found just once. Sequencing input: naive CD8+ T cells from blood, with Jurkat cell RNA spiked in. Subset specified: FACS-sorted CD8+CD4-CCR7+CD45RA+ naive T cells. These receptors were obtained from a human donor in good health. Some libraries in this study had Jurkat cell RNA spiked in.

Turning to this clonotype: A much larger clonotype is one base distant, so this may be a read error. The rearrangement links TRBV29-1 to TRBJ2-7; no reliable D call. Trimming shortened V by 0 bases and J by 9 bases, and 9 bases separated the two germline ends. The CDR3 is 11 amino acids. Germline V CDR1 and CDR2: SQVTM, ANQGSEA. Here the CDR3 reads CSVEDKYGQYF. The DNA of the CDR3 is TGCAGCGTTGAAGATAAGTATGGGCAGTACTTC.

The sample holds one count of this clonotype. Given a much more abundant clone one base away, this may be a read error. This sequence joins TRBV20-1 and TRBJ2-3, with D uncertain. This CDR3 contains 16 residues. Deletions cut 0 bases from V and 2 bases from J, with 15 bases between. The V gene's germline CDR1 is DFQATT and CDR2 SNEGSKA (reference sequence). CDR3 sequence: CSARDVETVNTDTQYF. DNA of the CDR3: TGCAGTGCTAGAGATGTCGAAACAGTTAACACAGATACGCAGTATTTT.

This clonotype was recorded at least ten times. V is TRBV20-1 and J is TRBJ2-3; 8 bases agree with TRBD2. Germline-derived CDR1 and CDR2 are DFQATT and SNEGSKA (reference sequence). The CDR3 has 18 residues. The junction had 15 bases not matched to a gene; V was cut back by 0 bases and J by 4 bases. DNA of the CDR3: TGCAGTGCTAGAGATAGGAAAGTCCCGGGACTAGGTGCAGATACGCAGTATTTT. This gives the protein CSARDRKVPGLGADTQYF.

This rearrangement joins TRBV12-3 or TRBV12-4 to TRBJ2-1, with TRBD2 matching over 12 bases. This CDR3 has 14 residues. After removal of 6 bases from V and 8 bases from J, the junction contained 5 bases not matched to a gene. The CDR3 sequence is CASRTSGSIDEQFF. The CDR3 DNA is TGTGCCAGCAGGACTAGCGGGAGTATCGATGAGCAGTTCTTC.

This clonotype was found many times. The V and J genes are TRBV20-1 and TRBJ2-3; 9 positions agree with TRBD2. V gave up 3 bases and J gave up 0 bases; unmatched junction bases: 4. The length of the CDR3 is 15 residues. The germline gives CDR1 DFQATT, CDR2 SNEGSKA (reference sequence). The CDR3 reads CSARRREGSTDTQYF. The CDR3 DNA is TGCAGTGCTAGGAGGCGGGAGGGGAGCACAGATACGCAGTATTTT.

This clonotype was found many times. The chain combines TRBV5-1 with TRBJ1-5, with no clear D. Germline V gene lookup returns CDR1 SGHRS and CDR2 YFSETQ. The CDR3 consists of 15 residues. V shed 2 bases and J shed 0 bases, with 9 bases lying between them. The CDR3 reads CASSFSGDSNQPQHF. The CDR3 DNA is TGCGCCAGCAGCTTCTCTGGGGATAGCAATCAGCCCCAGCATTTT.

In this sample, this clonotype turned up a few times. The chain recombines TRBV7-2 with TRBJ2-7; no firm D call. V lost 1 base and J 6 bases, leaving 10 bases between the germline ends. This CDR3 is 13 amino acids long. Germline-derived CDR1 and CDR2 are SGHTA and FQGNSA. The CDR3 nucleotides are TGTGCCAGCAGCTTAGTAGGGAAGCTCGAGCAGTACTTC. As protein: CASSLVGKLEQYF.

In this sample, this clonotype turned up many times. The chain uses TRBV5-1 and TRBJ2-7; D not resolved. The V gene's germline CDR1 is SGHRS and CDR2 YFSETQ. The CDR3 loop spans 15 amino acids. Trimming pared 2 bases from V and 3 bases from J, leaving 15 bases between. The CDR3 region has the DNA TGCGCCAGCAGCTTTAATAGAATGGCCTACTACGAGCAGTACTTC. It is translated as CASSFNRMAYYEQYF. Variable domain in full (rest from reference TRBV5-1 and TRBJ2-7): KAGVTQTPRYLIKTRGQQVTLSCSPISGHRSVSWYQQTPGQGLQFLFEYFSETQRNKGNFPGRFSGRQFSNSRSEMNVSTLELGDSALYLCASSFNRMAYYEQYFGPGTRLTVT.

This clonotype came up many times. The chain has TRBV9 and TRBJ1-1; D is perhaps TRBD1 (6 bases). The CDR3 length is 13 residues. The V end lost 3 bases, the J end lost 2 bases, and 8 bases lay between the germline ends. CDR1 and CDR2 (germline): SGDLS, YYNGEE. The CDR3 DNA reads as TGTGCCAGCAGCGGGACAGCAAACACTGAAGCTTTCTTT. It yields the protein CASSGTANTEAFF.

Concerning this clonotype: A read error may be the cause here, since a much bigger clone is one base away. The chain combines TRBV28 with TRBJ2-7; TRBD1 agrees at 9 bases. The CDR3 is made up of 18 amino acids. Germline lookup yields CDR1 MDHEN and CDR2 SYDVKM. J was trimmed by 3 bases and V by 4 bases; bases with no gene match: 16. CDR3 nucleotide sequence: TGTGCCAGCAGTTCAACCCCGGGGGGACAGGGTATCGTCTACGAGCAGTACTTC. It codes for CASSSTPGGQGIVYEQYF.

This clonotype has at least ten counts. This chain connects TRBV19 to TRBJ2-7, with 8 nucleotides matching TRBD1. CDR3 size: 15 residues. The trim removed 5 bases at V and 1 base at J, leaving 7 bases unmatched. Germline CDR1 reads LNHDA; CDR2 reads SQIVND (reference sequence). The CDR3 DNA sequence: TGTGCCAGTAGTCCCTGGACAGGGACTTCCTACGAGCAGTACTTC. It specifies CASSPWTGTSYEQYF.

This clonotype was detected many times. The CDR3 loop is CASSPSGNSYNEQFF. CDR3 nucleotides: TGTGCCAGCAGCCCGAGCGGGAACTCCTACAATGAGCAGTTCTTC. V usage is TRBV7-9 and J usage is TRBJ2-1; 7 bases match TRBD2. Trimming removed 5 bases from V and 0 bases from J; junction bases left unmatched: 4. Germline CDR1 is SEHNR and CDR2 is FQNEAQ (reference sequence). The CDR3 is 15 amino acids.

This clonotype was seen ten or more times. The chain has TRBV30 and TRBJ2-4; D not certain. This CDR3 is built from 14 residues. V lost 5 bases and J 0 bases, leaving 11 bases between the germline ends. Germline-derived CDR1 and CDR2 are GTSNPN and SVGIG (reference sequence). CDR3 sequence reads: CAWDGELAKNIQYF. The CDR3 DNA reads as TGTGCCTGGGACGGAGAATTAGCCAAAAACATTCAGTACTTC.

Points on this clonotype: This sequence may be a read error, since a much larger clone differs from it by one base. The chain couples TRBV3-1 to TRBJ2-3; the match to TRBD2 covers 8 bases. Germline lookup yields CDR1 LGHDT and CDR2 YNNKEL (reference sequence). CDR3 length equals 15 residues. As DNA, the CDR3 is TGTGCCAGCAGCCAATACGGGGGGGCTATGGATATGCAGTATTTT. Translated: CASSQYGGAMDMQYF.

Remarks on this clonotype: A read error may explain this, as a much larger clone is one base away. The final CDR3 position lacks the conserved phenylalanine or tryptophan, pointing to a likely read error. The rearrangement uses TRBV20-1 and TRBJ2-7; 7 positions match TRBD2. The V gene's germline CDR1 is DFQATT and CDR2 SNEGSKA (reference sequence). The CDR3 contains 13 residues. V trimming: 5 bases; J trimming: 0 bases; junction bases outside the gene matches: 4. Here the CDR3 DNA reads TGCAGTGCTCTAGCGGTCATCTCCTACGAGCAGTACTCC. Translation: CSALAVISYEQYS.

In its sample, this clonotype was seen a few times. CDR3 residues: CASSPQALAGINEQFF. DNA of the CDR3: TGCGCCAGCAGCCCCCAAGCCCTAGCGGGGATCAATGAGCAGTTCTTC. The genes are TRBV4-3 and TRBJ2-1, with TRBD2 identical over 9 bases. Germline CDR1 is LGHNA and CDR2 is YSLEER. The CDR3 runs to 16 residues. J lost 6 bases, V lost 4 bases, and 10 bases had no gene match.

As for this clonotype: A much larger clone is a single base away; this may be a read error. This chain connects TRBV20-1 to TRBJ1-1, with TRBD1 as a possible D gene (5 bases). The CDR3 sequence is 13 residues long. The germline gives CDR1 DFQATT, CDR2 SNEGSKA (reference sequence). This chain's CDR3 is CSAGEGLSTEAFF. The CDR3 DNA reads TGCAGTGCTGGAGAGGGGTTAAGCACTGAAGCTTTCTTT.

This clonotype was recorded at least ten times. This chain connects TRBV12-3 or TRBV12-4 to TRBJ1-1; D gene uncertain. The CDR3 totals 13 residues. Trimming removed 5 bases at V and 1 base at J, with 8 bases between. The CDR3 protein is CASSETPNTEAFF. The CDR3 DNA follows: TGTGCCAGCAGTGAGACACCGAACACTGAAGCTTTCTTT.